Given below is one TCR beta chain in context. These data come from a study of blood T cell repertoires in COVID-19. On the study more broadly: The study drew acute and convalescent COVID-19 samples from the United States, Italy and Spain.

The CDR3 extends over 17 amino acids. V was pared by 4 bases and J by 1 base, with 17 bases between. Germline V gene data show CDR1 as SGHTS and CDR2 as YDEGEE. The protocol was immunoSEQ multiplex PCR, while the TCRdb copy is restricted to in-frame clones and leaves out a portion. The sample comprises 390,000 or so clones, around nine tenths of which are singletons, and around 9.3% rests with the top ten. Cohort placement rested on clinical history that participants reported themselves. In Cohort 3, a recovered donor had either two negative PCRs, clearance, or symptom resolution. The TCR comes from a woman between 45 and 60 years old who had recovered from COVID-19. Sequencing input: PBMCs or T cells enriched from blood (not recorded which). This rearrangement joins TRBV5-8 to TRBJ1-4; TRBD1 is a possible D gene (6 bases). The CDR3 is CASSPMGGGGTNEKLFF. DNA of the CDR3: TGTGCCAGCAGCCCCATGGGAGGGGGAGGAACTAATGAAAAACTGTTTTTT.